Following are 12 T cell receptor beta chains from one sample sequenced in a study of blood T cell repertoires in COVID-19. Produced via immunoSEQ multiplex PCR; TCRdb's table is partial and in-frame only. The sample yields about 320,000 clones, about 89% seen once. Sequencing input: peripheral blood. The receptors shown here come from a man aged 18 to 35 who had recovered from COVID-19.

There are a few counts of this clone. V and J are TRBV11-2 and TRBJ2-7, with D possibly being TRBD1 (5 bases). The ends were cut back, 6 bases at V and 4 bases at J, with 19 bases in the middle. This CDR3 has 15 residues. The V gene's germline CDR1 is SGHAT and CDR2 FQNNGV. The CDR3 DNA sequence: TGTGCCAGCAGTCAAAAGCCCGACAGAGGATACGAGCAGTACTTC. This sequence encodes CASSQKPDRGYEQYF.

The gene calls are TRBV5-4 and TRBJ1-1, with TRBD1 matching over 8 bases. This CDR3 is built from 15 residues. Germline values: CDR1 SGHNT, CDR2 YYREEE (reference sequence). V shed 4 bases and J 1 base; nucleotides not matched to a gene: 6. This chain's CDR3 is CASSPGQGKNTEAFF. The CDR3 nucleotides read TGTGCCAGCAGCCCAGGACAGGGAAAGAACACTGAAGCTTTCTTT.

This CDR3 is CASSFEAQGLDTGELFF. Here the CDR3 DNA reads TGTGCCAGCAGTTTTGAGGCGCAGGGGCTGGACACCGGGGAGCTGTTTTTT. The V call is TRBV27, the J call TRBJ2-2; weak D call: TRBD1 (6 bases). Trimming stripped 3 bases from V and 3 bases from J, with 17 bases between. The CDR3 spans 17 residues. CDR1 and CDR2 from the germline V gene are MNHEY and SMNVEV (reference sequence).

CDR3 sequence: CASSYSGQFYNSPLHF. The CDR3 DNA follows: TGTGCCAGCAGTTACTCGGGACAGTTCTATAATTCACCCCTCCACTTT. The chain uses TRBV6-5 and TRBJ1-6, with TRBD1 identical over 7 bases. The CDR3 is made up of 16 amino acids. Per germline, CDR1 MNHEY and CDR2 SVGAGI. Trimming at V came to 0 bases and at J to 3 bases, leaving 2 bases not matched to a gene.

The chain's CDR3 is CASSLVMDNSNQPQHF. The DNA of the CDR3 is TGTGCCAGCAGCTTGGTAATGGACAATAGCAATCAGCCCCAGCATTTT. This chain links TRBV5-7 with TRBJ1-5; D is possibly TRBD1 (5 bases). TRBV5-7 falls under the ORF class, with uncertain function. CDR3 length equals 16 residues. V was cut by 0 bases and J by 0 bases, with 10 bases left in between.

The V call is TRBV12-3 or TRBV12-4, the J call TRBJ1-2; D is unresolved. V was shortened by 2 bases and J by 4 bases, with 8 bases between the two germline ends. The CDR3 runs to 13 residues. The CDR3 DNA sequence: TGTGCCAGCAGTTTAAGAGATGGCTATGGCTACACCTTC. Encoded protein: CASSLRDGYGYTF.

The chain couples TRBV5-1 to TRBJ1-4, with TRBD1 matching over 9 bases. Germline CDR1 reads SGHRS; CDR2 reads YFSETQ. This CDR3 has 13 residues. J was trimmed by 7 bases and V by 5 bases; bases with no gene match: 3. CDR3 sequence: CASRGTGSEKLFF. CDR3 nucleotides: TGCGCCAGCAGAGGGACAGGGAGTGAAAAACTGTTTTTT.

This clone turned up a few times. The chain couples TRBV6-2 or TRBV6-3 to TRBJ2-2; 8 positions agree with TRBD2. In germline, CDR1 is MNHEY, CDR2 SVGEGT. The V and J ends lost 6 bases and 2 bases, in that order; junction bases with no gene match: 8. The CDR3 loop spans 16 amino acids. CDR3 amino acids: CASSQGAGVNTGELFF. The CDR3 DNA reads TGTGCCAGCAGCCAAGGAGCGGGGGTAAACACCGGGGAGCTGTTTTTT.

This sequence joins TRBV9 and TRBJ2-7; 11 bases fit TRBD2. The length of the CDR3 is 16 residues. In germline, CDR1 is SGDLS, CDR2 YYNGEE. Trimming removed 1 base from V and 3 bases from J; junction bases left unmatched: 6. Here the CDR3 DNA reads TGTGCCAGCAGCGTAACTAGCGGGAGTGGTCGCTACGAGCAGTACTTC. Its translation: CASSVTSGSGRYEQYF.

Here the CDR3 reads CASSRQQADTQYF. The DNA of the CDR3 is TGTGCCAGCAGCAGACAGCAGGCAGATACGCAGTATTTT. V and J are TRBV7-3 and TRBJ2-3; perhaps TRBD1 as D (5 bases). V gave up 5 bases and J gave up 4 bases, with 10 bases separating them. The CDR3 length is 13 residues. Germline V lookup: CDR1 SGHTA, CDR2 FQGTGA. The entire variable domain, with the rest obtained from reference TRBV7-3 and TRBJ2-3, is as follows: GAGVSQTPSNKVTEKGKYVELRCDPISGHTALYWYRQSLGQGPEFLIYFQGTGAADDSGLPNDRFFAVRPEGSVSTLKIQRTERGDSAVYLCASSRQQADTQYFGPGTRLTVL.

The V call is TRBV7-2, the J call TRBJ1-2; tentative D call: TRBD1 (5 bases). Trimming shortened V by 2 bases and J by 3 bases, and 10 bases separated the two germline ends. The CDR3 runs 14 residues. Germline V lookup: CDR1 SGHTA, CDR2 FQGNSA. Written as DNA, the CDR3 is TGTGCCAGCAGCTTACAGGGTGAAGACTATGGCTACACCTTC. Amino acids: CASSLQGEDYGYTF.

This rearrangement joins TRBV18 to TRBJ2-5; TRBD1 agrees at 7 bases. CDR1 is KGHSH and CDR2 is LQKENI in the germline V gene. After removal of 3 bases from V and 5 bases from J, the junction contained 6 bases not matched to a gene. This CDR3 spans 14 amino acids. The CDR3 is CASSPPGQLETQYF. CDR3 coding DNA: TGTGCCAGCTCACCTCCGGGACAGCTGGAGACCCAGTACTTC.